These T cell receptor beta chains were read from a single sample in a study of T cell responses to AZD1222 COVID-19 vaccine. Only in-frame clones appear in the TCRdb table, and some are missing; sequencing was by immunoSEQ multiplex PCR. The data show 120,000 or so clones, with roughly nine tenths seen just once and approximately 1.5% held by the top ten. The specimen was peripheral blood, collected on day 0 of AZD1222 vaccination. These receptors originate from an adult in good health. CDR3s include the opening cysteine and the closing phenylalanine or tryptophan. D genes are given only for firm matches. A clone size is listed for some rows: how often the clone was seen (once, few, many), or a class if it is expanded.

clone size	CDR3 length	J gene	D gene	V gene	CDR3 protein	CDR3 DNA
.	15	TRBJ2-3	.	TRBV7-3	CASSLGTPGTDTQYF	TGTGCCAGCAGCCTAGGGACTCCAGGGACAGATACGCAGTATTTT
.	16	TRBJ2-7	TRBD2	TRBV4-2	CASSQSLAGGQLEQYF	TGTGCCAGCAGCCAATCGCTAGCGGGGGGGCAACTCGAGCAGTACTTC
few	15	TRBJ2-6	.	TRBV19	CASSIELSGANVLTF	TGTGCCAGTAGTATTGAGCTCTCTGGGGCCAACGTCCTGACTTTC
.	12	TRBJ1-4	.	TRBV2	CASSDRREKLFF	TGTGCCAGCAGTGACCGGCGGGAAAAACTGTTTTTT
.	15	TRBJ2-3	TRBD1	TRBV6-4	CASSPSDREADTQYF	TGTGCCAGCAGTCCCTCGGACAGGGAGGCAGATACGCAGTATTTT
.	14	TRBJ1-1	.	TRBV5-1	CASSPTGGNTEAFF	TGCGCCAGCAGCCCTACCGGGGGGAACACTGAAGCTTTCTTT
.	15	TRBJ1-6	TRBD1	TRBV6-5	CASSYGTAYNSPLHF	TGTGCCAGCAGTTACGGGACAGCCTATAATTCACCCCTCCACTTT
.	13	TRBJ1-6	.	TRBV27	CASSFGFASPLHF	TGTGCCAGCAGTTTCGGTTTTGCTTCACCCCTCCACTTT
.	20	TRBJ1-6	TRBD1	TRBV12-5	CASGLFSGTAVSSYNSPLHF	TGTGCTAGTGGTTTGTTCTCCGGGACAGCCGTGAGCTCCTATAATTCACCCCTCCACTTT
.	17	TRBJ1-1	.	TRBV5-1	CASSLGRGGRGDTEAFF	TGCGCCAGCAGCTTAGGACGCGGGGGTAGAGGGGACACTGAAGCTTTCTTT
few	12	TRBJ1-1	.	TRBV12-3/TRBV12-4	CASSVMNTEAFF	TGTGCCAGCAGTGTAATGAACACTGAAGCTTTCTTT